These T cell receptor beta chains were read from a single sample in a study of blood T cells in healthy people across ages. TCRdb redid the calling of the 5' RACE reads with MiXCR, one entry per CDR3 protein. The top ten hold approximately 19% of the sample, which has some 800,000 distinct CDR3 sequences, about 42% seen once. Input material: blood. The source of these receptors is a man aged 60 to 69 in good health. Each CDR3 is given with its conserved first and last residue. Fields, in order: V gene, D gene, J gene, clone size, CDR3 protein, CDR3 DNA. A D gene is named only where the DNA matches it firmly. A clone size is listed for some rows: how often the clone was seen (once, few, many), or a class if it is expanded.

TRBV20-1,.,TRBJ2-4,.,CSARGKEKNIQYF,TGCAGTGCTAGAGGAAAGGAAAAAAACATTCAGTACTTC
TRBV18,.,TRBJ2-1,.,CASSSPPGTTYNEQFF,TGTGCCAGCTCATCACCCCCGGGCACCACTTACAATGAGCAGTTCTTC
TRBV2,.,TRBJ2-7,.,CASSGPPAQYF,TGTGCCAGCAGTGGTCCGCCAGCCCAGTACTTC
TRBV27,.,TRBJ2-7,.,CASSAPGASSYEQYF,TGTGCCAGCAGTGCTCCCGGGGCCAGCTCCTACGAGCAGTACTTC
TRBV2,.,TRBJ2-2,.,CASKDGPNTGELFF,TGTGCCAGCAAAGACGGCCCGAACACCGGGGAGCTGTTTTTT
TRBV6-2/TRBV6-3,TRBD2,TRBJ2-1,.,CASSYSLLAGGPREQFF,TGTGCCAGCAGTTATTCCCTCTTAGCGGGGGGGCCTCGTGAGCAGTTCTTC
TRBV20-1,TRBD1,TRBJ2-1,once,CSANPLGQGLIYNEQFF,TGCAGTGCTAACCCCCTCGGACAGGGATTAATTTACAATGAGCAGTTCTTC
TRBV7-2,TRBD1,TRBJ2-1,.,CASSLIPGQGSNEQFF,TGTGCCAGCAGCTTAATCCCGGGACAGGGGAGTAATGAGCAGTTCTTC
TRBV20-1,.,TRBJ1-1,.,CSARNMDRNTEAFF,TGCAGTGCTAGAAATATGGACAGGAACACTGAAGCTTTCTTT
TRBV7-9,TRBD1,TRBJ1-1,.,CASSLQVGTGKNTEAFF,TGTGCCAGCAGCTTGCAAGTCGGGACAGGGAAGAACACTGAGGCTTTCTTT
TRBV3-1,.,TRBJ2-1,few,CASSQGVGGIVYNEQFF,TGTGCCAGCAGCCAAGGTGTCGGGGGTATTGTCTACAATGAGCAGTTCTTC
TRBV28,TRBD1,TRBJ2-7,.,CASSFGQGAFEQYF,TGTGCCAGCAGTTTTGGCCAGGGGGCTTTCGAGCAGTACTTC
TRBV29-1,TRBD1,TRBJ2-1,few,CSVLERTGSNPRYNEQFF,TGCAGCGTGTTGGAACGGACAGGGTCAAACCCCCGTTACAATGAGCAGTTCTTC
TRBV27,TRBD1,TRBJ2-2,.,CASSLTATGGGELFF,TGTGCCAGCAGTTTAACCGCTACAGGGGGAGGGGAGCTGTTTTTT
TRBV20-1,TRBD1,TRBJ1-2,.,CSADTGQGIHGYTF,TGCAGTGCTGATACGGGACAGGGAATCCATGGCTACACCTTC
TRBV4-2,TRBD1,TRBJ2-7,few,CASSQDLPGTGAYEQYF,TGTGCCAGCAGCCAAGACCTACCCGGGACAGGGGCCTACGAGCAGTACTTC
TRBV6-1,TRBD2,TRBJ2-1,.,CASSPGLAGPSFYNEQFF,TGTGCCAGCAGCCCGGGACTAGCGGGACCGAGCTTCTACAATGAGCAGTTCTTC
TRBV11-2,.,TRBJ2-7,few,CASSLGTGLTSILSEQYF,TGTGCCAGCAGCTTAGGGACCGGGTTGACCAGCATCCTCAGCGAGCAGTACTTC
TRBV29-1,.,TRBJ1-2,.,CSAPTTSSNYGYTF,TGCAGCGCCCCGACGACAAGCTCTAACTATGGCTACACCTTC
TRBV19,.,TRBJ1-1,.,CASSWRDTEAFF,TGTGCCAGTAGTTGGCGGGACACTGAAGCTTTCTTT
TRBV27,TRBD2,TRBJ2-7,.,CASGRGSSYEQSF,TGTGCCAGCGGACGCGGGAGCTCCTACGAGCAGTCCTTC
TRBV20-1,.,TRBJ1-6,.,CSALRQASADSPLHF,TGCAGTGCCCTCAGACAGGCATCCGCGGATTCACCCCTCCACTTT
TRBV2,.,TRBJ2-7,few,CASSEARTGYEQYF,TGTGCCAGCAGTGAAGCGCGTACAGGCTACGAGCAGTACTTC
TRBV9,TRBD1,TRBJ1-2,.,CASSPRLGDRGYGYTF,TGTGCCAGCAGCCCTCGATTGGGGGACAGGGGCTATGGCTACACCTTC
TRBV5-5,TRBD1,TRBJ1-1,once,CASSLQGAVGEAFF,TGTGCCAGCAGCTTACAGGGGGCCGTGGGTGAAGCTTTCTTT
TRBV21-1,.,TRBJ2-7,few,CASSKNVGPGTYEQYF,.
TRBV18,TRBD1,TRBJ1-1,.,CASSPLQGGMNTEAFF,TGTGCCAGCTCACCACTCCAGGGGGGCATGAACACTGAAGCTTTCTTT
TRBV25-1,TRBD1,TRBJ2-5,.,CASSRDRGGQETQYF,TGTGCCAGCAGTAGGGACAGGGGTGGGCAAGAGACCCAGTACTTC
TRBV5-1,.,TRBJ2-3,.,CASSDGSSTYTQYF,TGCGCCAGCAGTGACGGCTCTAGCACATATACGCAGTATTTT
TRBV4-3,.,TRBJ1-1,.,CASSRQESHHTEAFF,TGCGCCAGCAGCCGCCAAGAGTCCCACCACACTGAAGCTTTCTTT
TRBV6-2/TRBV6-3,.,TRBJ2-6,few,CASSYNRESSGANVLTF,TGTGCCAGCAGTTACAACCGGGAAAGCTCTGGGGCCAACGTCCTGACTTTC
TRBV15,TRBD1,TRBJ2-5,.,CDTSREKDRGRETQYF,TGTGACACCAGCAGAGAGAAGGACAGGGGACGAGAGACCCAGTACTTC
TRBV7-9,.,TRBJ2-7,many,CASSLSGNEQYF,TGTGCCAGCAGCTTATCGGGAAACGAGCAGTACTTC
TRBV28,.,TRBJ1-1,.,CASRIGIAGGTEAFF,TGTGCCAGCAGAATCGGGATAGCCGGGGGCACTGAAGCTTTCTTT
TRBV27,TRBD1,TRBJ2-5,.,CASSCHYLGQGQETQYF,TGTGCCAGCAGTTGCCACTACCTGGGACAGGGGCAAGAGACCCAGTACTTC
TRBV7-2,.,TRBJ2-5,few,CASSLGIGGVSETQYF,TGTGCCAGCAGCTTAGGGATTGGCGGGGTTTCGGAGACCCAGTACTTC
TRBV29-1,.,TRBJ1-4,once,CSALWGRNEKLFF,TGCAGCGCCCTGTGGGGGCGTAATGAAAAACTGTTTTTT
TRBV7-2,.,TRBJ1-2,few,CASSSLDRNGYTF,TGTGCCAGCAGCTCACTGGACCGGAATGGCTACACCTTC
TRBV9,.,TRBJ1-4,few,CASSPRGTTNEKLFF,TGTGCCAGCAGCCCCCGTGGTACAACTAATGAAAAACTGTTTTTT
TRBV25-1,TRBD2,TRBJ2-5,few,CASRPTSGGAPETQYF,TGTGCCAGCAGGCCCACTAGCGGGGGGGCCCCAGAGACCCAGTACTTC
TRBV2,.,TRBJ1-6,.,CASSERLNYNSPLHF,TGTGCCAGCAGTGAAAGGCTGAACTATAATTCACCCCTCCACTTT
TRBV6-5,.,TRBJ2-7,.,CVSSYGLGGVYEQYF,TGTGTCAGCAGCTACGGCCTAGGGGGGGTCTACGAGCAGTACTTC
TRBV7-2,.,TRBJ2-1,few,CASSLDRGNNNEQFF,TGTGCCAGCAGCTTAGACCGGGGCAACAATAATGAGCAGTTCTTC
TRBV5-6,.,TRBJ2-5,.,CASSLESISMLKETQYF,TGTGCCAGCAGCTTGGAATCTATAAGTATGCTAAAAGAGACCCAGTACTTC
TRBV6-1,.,TRBJ1-6,.,CASSERSGRVNSPLHF,TGTGCCAGCAGTGAAAGGAGTGGCAGGGTAAATTCACCCCTCCACTTT
TRBV10-3,.,TRBJ2-1,.,CAISESETDSNEQFF,TGTGCCATCAGTGAGTCGGAAACTGACAGCAATGAGCAGTTCTTC
TRBV27,.,TRBJ2-1,.,CASTFRGANEQFF,TGTGCCAGCACCTTTCGGGGGGCCAATGAGCAGTTCTTC
TRBV4-3,.,TRBJ2-7,once,CASSHALGGGPSYNEQYF,TGCGCCAGCAGCCATGCTCTCGGTGGGGGGCCCTCCTACAATGAGCAGTACTTC
TRBV5-1,TRBD1,TRBJ2-7,.,CASSHGQASPSYEQYF,TGCGCCAGCAGCCACGGACAGGCGTCGCCCTCCTACGAGCAGTACTTC
TRBV11-2,TRBD1,TRBJ2-4,.,CASSPIRDSRENIQYF,TGTGCCAGCAGCCCGATCCGGGACAGCCGGGAAAACATTCAGTACTTC
TRBV3-1,.,TRBJ2-7,few,CASSQSHGGSYDQYF,TGTGCCAGCAGCCAATCACACGGGGGTTCCTACGACCAGTACTTC
TRBV20-1,.,TRBJ1-6,few,CSASQQNRDSPLHF,TGCAGTGCTAGCCAGCAGAATAGGGATTCACCCCTCCACTTT